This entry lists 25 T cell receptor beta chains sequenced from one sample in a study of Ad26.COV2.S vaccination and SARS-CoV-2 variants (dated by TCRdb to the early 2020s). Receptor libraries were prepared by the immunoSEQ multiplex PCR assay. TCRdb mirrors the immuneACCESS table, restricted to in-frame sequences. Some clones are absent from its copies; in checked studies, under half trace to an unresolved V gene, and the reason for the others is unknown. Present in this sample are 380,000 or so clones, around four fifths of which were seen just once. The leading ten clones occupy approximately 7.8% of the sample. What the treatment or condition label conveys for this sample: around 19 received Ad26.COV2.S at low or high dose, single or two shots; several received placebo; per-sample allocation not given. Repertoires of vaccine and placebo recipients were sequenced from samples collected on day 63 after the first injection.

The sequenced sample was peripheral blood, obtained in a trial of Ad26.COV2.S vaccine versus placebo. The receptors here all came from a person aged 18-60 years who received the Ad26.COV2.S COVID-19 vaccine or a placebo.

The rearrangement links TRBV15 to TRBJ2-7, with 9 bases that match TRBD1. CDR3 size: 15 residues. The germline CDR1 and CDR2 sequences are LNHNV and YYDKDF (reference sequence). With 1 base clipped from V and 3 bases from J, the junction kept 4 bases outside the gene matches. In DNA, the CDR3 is TGTGCCACCAGCAGAGGGACAGGGGATATCTACGAGCAGTACTTC. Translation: CATSRGTGDIYEQYF.

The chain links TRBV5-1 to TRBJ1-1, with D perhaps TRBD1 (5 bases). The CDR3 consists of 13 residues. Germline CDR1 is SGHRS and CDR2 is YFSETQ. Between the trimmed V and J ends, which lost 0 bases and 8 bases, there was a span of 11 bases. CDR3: CASSLATGAEAFF. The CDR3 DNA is TGCGCCAGCAGCTTGGCTACCGGGGCCGAAGCTTTCTTT.

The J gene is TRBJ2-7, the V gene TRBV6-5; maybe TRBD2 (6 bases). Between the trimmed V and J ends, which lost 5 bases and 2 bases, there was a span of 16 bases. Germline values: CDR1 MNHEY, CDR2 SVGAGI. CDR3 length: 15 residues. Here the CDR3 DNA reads TGTGCCAGCAGTCATGAGGGCGGGACCCCCTACGAGCAGTACTTC. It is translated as CASSHEGGTPYEQYF.

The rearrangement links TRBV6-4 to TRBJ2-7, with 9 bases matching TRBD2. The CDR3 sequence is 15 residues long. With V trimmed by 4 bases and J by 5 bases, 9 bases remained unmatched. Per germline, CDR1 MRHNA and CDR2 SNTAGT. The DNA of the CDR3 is TGTGCCAGCAGTGTGGATCTAGCGGGGCTAAACGAGCAGTACTTC. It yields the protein CASSVDLAGLNEQYF.

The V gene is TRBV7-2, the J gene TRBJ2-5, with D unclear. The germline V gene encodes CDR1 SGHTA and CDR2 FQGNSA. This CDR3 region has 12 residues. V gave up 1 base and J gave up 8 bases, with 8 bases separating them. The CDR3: CASSLDHQTQYF. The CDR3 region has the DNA TGTGCCAGCAGCTTAGACCATCAAACCCAGTACTTC.

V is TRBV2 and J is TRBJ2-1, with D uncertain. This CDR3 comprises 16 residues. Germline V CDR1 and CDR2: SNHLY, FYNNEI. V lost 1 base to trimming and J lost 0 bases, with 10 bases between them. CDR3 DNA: TGTGCCAGCAGTGAAGGGAAGGTAGTCTCCTACAATGAGCAGTTCTTC. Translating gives CASSEGKVVSYNEQFF.

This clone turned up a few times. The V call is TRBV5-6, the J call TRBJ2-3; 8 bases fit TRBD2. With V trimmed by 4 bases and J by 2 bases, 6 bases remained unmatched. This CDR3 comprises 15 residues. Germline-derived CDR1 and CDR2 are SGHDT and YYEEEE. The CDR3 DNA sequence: TGTGCCAGCAGCCGAACTAGCGGCCTCACAGATACGCAGTATTTT. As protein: CASSRTSGLTDTQYF.

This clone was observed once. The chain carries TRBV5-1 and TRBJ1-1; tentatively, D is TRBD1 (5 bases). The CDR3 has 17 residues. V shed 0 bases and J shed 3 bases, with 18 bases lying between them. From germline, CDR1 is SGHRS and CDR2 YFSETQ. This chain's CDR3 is CASSLAGQGATDTEAFF. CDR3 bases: TGCGCCAGCAGCTTGGCCGGGCAAGGGGCCACAGACACTGAAGCTTTCTTT.

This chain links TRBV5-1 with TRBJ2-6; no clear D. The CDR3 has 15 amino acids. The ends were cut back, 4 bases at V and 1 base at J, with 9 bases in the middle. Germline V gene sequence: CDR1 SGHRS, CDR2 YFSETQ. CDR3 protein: CASSPTDSGANVLTF. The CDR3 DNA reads TGCGCCAGCAGCCCGACCGATTCTGGGGCCAACGTCCTGACTTTC. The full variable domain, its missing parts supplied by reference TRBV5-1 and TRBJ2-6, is KAGVTQTPRYLIKTRGQQVTLSCSPISGHRSVSWYQQTPGQGLQFLFEYFSETQRNKGNFPGRFSGRQFSNSRSEMNVSTLELGDSALYLCASSPTDSGANVLTFGAGSRLTVL.

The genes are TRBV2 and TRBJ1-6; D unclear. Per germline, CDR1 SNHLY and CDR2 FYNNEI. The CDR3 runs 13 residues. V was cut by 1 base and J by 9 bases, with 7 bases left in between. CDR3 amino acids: CASSEGVGSPLHF. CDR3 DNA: TGTGCCAGCAGTGAAGGTGTCGGTTCACCCCTCCACTTT.

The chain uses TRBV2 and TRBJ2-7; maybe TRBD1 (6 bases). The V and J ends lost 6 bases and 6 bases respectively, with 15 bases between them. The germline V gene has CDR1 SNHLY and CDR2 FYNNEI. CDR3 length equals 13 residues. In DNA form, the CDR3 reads TGTGCCAGCAGACCCGACAGGATCGGCGAGCAGTACTTC. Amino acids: CASRPDRIGEQYF.

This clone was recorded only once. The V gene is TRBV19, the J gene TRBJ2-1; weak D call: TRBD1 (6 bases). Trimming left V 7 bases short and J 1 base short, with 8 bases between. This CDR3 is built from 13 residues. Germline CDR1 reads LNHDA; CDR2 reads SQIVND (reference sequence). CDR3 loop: CASTQGSYNEQFF. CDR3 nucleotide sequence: TGTGCCAGTACGCAGGGGTCCTACAATGAGCAGTTCTTC.

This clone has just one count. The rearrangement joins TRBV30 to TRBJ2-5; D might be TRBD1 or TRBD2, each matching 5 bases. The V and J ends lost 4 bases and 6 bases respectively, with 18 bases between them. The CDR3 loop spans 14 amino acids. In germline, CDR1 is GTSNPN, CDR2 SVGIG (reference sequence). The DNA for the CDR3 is TGTGCCTGGAACCGGGACGCATCCGGGCAGACCCAGTACTTC. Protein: CAWNRDASGQTQYF.

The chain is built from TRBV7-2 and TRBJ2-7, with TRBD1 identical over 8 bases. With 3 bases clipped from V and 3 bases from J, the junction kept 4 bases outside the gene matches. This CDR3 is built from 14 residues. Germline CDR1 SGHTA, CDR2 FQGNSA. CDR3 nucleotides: TGTGCCAGCAGCTTGCTAGACAGGGGCTACGAGCAGTACTTC. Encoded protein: CASSLLDRGYEQYF.

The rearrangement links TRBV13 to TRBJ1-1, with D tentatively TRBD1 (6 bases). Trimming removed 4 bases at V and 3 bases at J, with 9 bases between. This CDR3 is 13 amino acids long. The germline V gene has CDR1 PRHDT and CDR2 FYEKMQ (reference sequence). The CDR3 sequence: CASSSRGDTEAFF. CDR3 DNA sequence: TGTGCCAGCAGCTCCAGGGGAGACACTGAAGCTTTCTTT.

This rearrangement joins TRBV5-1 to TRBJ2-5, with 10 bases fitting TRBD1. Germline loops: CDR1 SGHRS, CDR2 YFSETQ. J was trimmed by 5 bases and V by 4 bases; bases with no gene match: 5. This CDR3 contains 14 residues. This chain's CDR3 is CASSRDRGTETQYF. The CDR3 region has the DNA TGCGCCAGCAGCCGGGACAGGGGCACCGAGACCCAGTACTTC.

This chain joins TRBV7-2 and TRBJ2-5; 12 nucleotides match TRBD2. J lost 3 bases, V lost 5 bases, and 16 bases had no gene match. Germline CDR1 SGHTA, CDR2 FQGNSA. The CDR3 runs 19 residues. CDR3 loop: CASSPKIVLAGGGKETQYF. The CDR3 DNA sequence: TGTGCCAGCAGCCCGAAGATAGTCCTAGCGGGAGGGGGAAAAGAGACCCAGTACTTC.

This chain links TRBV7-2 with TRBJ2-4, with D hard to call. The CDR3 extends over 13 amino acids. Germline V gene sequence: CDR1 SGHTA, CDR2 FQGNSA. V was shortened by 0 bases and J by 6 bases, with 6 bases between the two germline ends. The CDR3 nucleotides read TGTGCCAGCAGCTTAGCGAAGGCAAACATTCAGTACTTC. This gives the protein CASSLAKANIQYF.

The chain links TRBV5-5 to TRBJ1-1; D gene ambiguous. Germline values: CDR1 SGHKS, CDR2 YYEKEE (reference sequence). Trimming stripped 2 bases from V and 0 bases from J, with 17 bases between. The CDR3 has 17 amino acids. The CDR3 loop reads CASSFLDPQFLNTEAFF. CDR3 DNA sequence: TGTGCCAGCAGCTTCTTGGACCCCCAATTTTTGAACACTGAAGCTTTCTTT.

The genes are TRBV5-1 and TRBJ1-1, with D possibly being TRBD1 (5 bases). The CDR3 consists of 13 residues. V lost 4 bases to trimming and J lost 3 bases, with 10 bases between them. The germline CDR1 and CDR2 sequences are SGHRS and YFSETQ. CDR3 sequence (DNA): TGCGCCAGCAGCCTCACAGGTGACACTGAAGCTTTCTTT. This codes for CASSLTGDTEAFF.

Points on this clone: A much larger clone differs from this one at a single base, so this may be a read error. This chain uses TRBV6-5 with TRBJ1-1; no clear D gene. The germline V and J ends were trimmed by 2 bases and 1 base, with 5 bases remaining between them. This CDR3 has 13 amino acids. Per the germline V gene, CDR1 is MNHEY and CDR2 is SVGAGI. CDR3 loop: CASSYAENTEAFF. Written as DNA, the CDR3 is TGTGCCAGCAGTTACGCGGAGAACACTGAAGCTTTCTTT.

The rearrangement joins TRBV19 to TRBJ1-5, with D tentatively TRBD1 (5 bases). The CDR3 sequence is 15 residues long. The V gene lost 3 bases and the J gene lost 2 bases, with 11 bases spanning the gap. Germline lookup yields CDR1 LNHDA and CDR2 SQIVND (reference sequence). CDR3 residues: CASSIPPGGNQPQHF. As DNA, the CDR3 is TGTGCCAGTAGTATCCCTCCGGGGGGCAATCAGCCCCAGCATTTT.

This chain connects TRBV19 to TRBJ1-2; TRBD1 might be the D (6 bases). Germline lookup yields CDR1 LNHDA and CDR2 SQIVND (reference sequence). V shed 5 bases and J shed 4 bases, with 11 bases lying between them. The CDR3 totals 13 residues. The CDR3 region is CASSPGAIYGYTF. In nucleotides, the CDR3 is TGTGCCAGTAGTCCAGGGGCGATCTATGGCTACACCTTC.

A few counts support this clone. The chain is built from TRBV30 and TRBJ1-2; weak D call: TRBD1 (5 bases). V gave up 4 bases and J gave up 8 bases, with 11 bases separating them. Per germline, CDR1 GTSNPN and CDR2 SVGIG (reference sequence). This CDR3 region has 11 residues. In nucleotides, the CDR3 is TGTGCCTGGACTCGGGACGGGGGCTACACCTTC. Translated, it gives CAWTRDGGYTF.

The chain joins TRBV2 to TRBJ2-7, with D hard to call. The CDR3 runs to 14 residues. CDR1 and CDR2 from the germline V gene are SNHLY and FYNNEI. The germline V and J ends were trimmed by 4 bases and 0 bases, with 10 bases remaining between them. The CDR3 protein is CASSGLLSSYEQYF. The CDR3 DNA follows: TGTGCCAGCAGTGGACTGTTAAGCTCCTACGAGCAGTACTTC.